These T cell receptor beta chains were read from a single sample in a study of TIL therapy for anti-PD-1-resistant metastatic lung cancer. The data were produced by immunoSEQ multiplex PCR, yet TCRdb's version contains in-frame clones alone and is incomplete. The table includes tens of thousands of clones, about 86% detected once. Source: blood, taken at baseline. The receptors were gathered from a person between 25 and 79 years old with non-small cell lung cancer. CDR3s include the opening cysteine and the closing phenylalanine or tryptophan. The D gene is left open where the match is weak. Part of the rows lack a size; the others show once, few, many or a class for expanded clones.

j_call	d_call	clone_size	v_call	cdr3_nt	cdr3_aa
TRBJ1-5	NA	NA	TRBV24-1	TGTGCCGCTCAGACAGCCAATCAGCCCCAGCATTTT	CAAQTANQPQHF
TRBJ2-6	NA	NA	TRBV6-4	TGTGCCAGCAGTGATCGCGCCGGGGCCAACGTCCTGACTTTC	CASSDRAGANVLTF
TRBJ2-3	NA	once	TRBV19	TGTGCCAGTAGGGAGGTGAACAAGGATACGCAGTATTTT	CASREVNKDTQYF
TRBJ2-1	TRBD1	NA	TRBV14	TGTGCCAGCAGCGGGACAGTCAACAATGAGCAGTTCTTC	CASSGTVNNEQFF
TRBJ2-3	TRBD2	NA	TRBV10-2	TGCGCCAGCAGGGCGGGAGGGACAGATACGCAGTATTTT	CASRAGGTDTQYF
TRBJ1-5	NA	NA	TRBV2	TGTGCCAGCAGTATAAGGCCGGAGAATCAGCCCCAGCATTTT	CASSIRPENQPQHF
TRBJ2-3	NA	NA	TRBV11-2	TGTGCCAGCAGCCGCGTCGAGGGCCGGATTACAGATACGCAGTATTTT	CASSRVEGRITDTQYF
TRBJ2-7	TRBD1	NA	TRBV30	TGTGCCTGGAGTTTCCGGACAGGGTTTCACGAGCAGTACTTC	CAWSFRTGFHEQYF
TRBJ1-2	NA	NA	TRBV15	TGTGCCACCAGTTCCGAACAGGACAACTATGGCTACACCTTC	CATSSEQDNYGYTF
TRBJ1-5	NA	NA	TRBV6-1	TGTGCCAGCAGTGAAGAGGAGGGTCAGCCCCAGCATTTT	CASSEEEGQPQHF
TRBJ2-5	TRBD2	NA	TRBV2	TGTGCCAGCACTTTGACTAGCGGGAGCAAGACCCAGTACTTC	CASTLTSGSKTQYF
TRBJ2-7	TRBD2	NA	TRBV30	TGTGCCTGGACCAGCGGGGCCTACGAGCAGTACTTC	CAWTSGAYEQYF
TRBJ2-7	TRBD1	once	TRBV11-2	TGTGCCAGCAGCTTCGCGAGGGACAGGATCTACGAGCAGTACTTC	CASSFARDRIYEQYF
TRBJ2-5	TRBD2	NA	TRBV11-2	TGTGCCAGCAGCCCCCACCCCACTAGCGGACAACAAGAGACCCAGTACTTC	CASSPHPTSGQQETQYF
TRBJ2-3	TRBD2	NA	TRBV24-1	TGTGCCACCAGTGCCGACTGGGGACTAGCGGGAGTTCCAGATACGCAGTATTTT	CATSADWGLAGVPDTQYF
TRBJ1-5	NA	NA	TRBV6-2/TRBV6-3	TGTGCCAGCAGTTACACGGTAGAGCAGCCCCAGCATTTT	CASSYTVEQPQHF
TRBJ2-2	NA	few	TRBV7-9	TGTGCCAGCACAATGTTACCAGTCAAGGCCGGGGAGCTGTTTTTT	CASTMLPVKAGELFF
TRBJ2-7	TRBD2	NA	TRBV6-1	TGTGCCAGCAGTGAAGTTGAATCTAGCGGCTCCTACGAGCAGTACTTC	CASSEVESSGSYEQYF
TRBJ2-3	NA	NA	TRBV5-5	TGTGCCAGCAGCTCGGGGGTGGGGGCCCCAGATACGCAGTATTTT	CASSSGVGAPDTQYF
TRBJ2-1	NA	once	TRBV5-1	TGCGCCAGCAGCATGCTAGAAAATGAGCAGTTCTTC	CASSMLENEQFF
TRBJ2-7	NA	NA	TRBV25-1	TGTGCCAGCAGTGAATGGATTTTAGCGGAGAGCTCCTACGAGCAGTACTTC	CASSEWILAESSYEQYF
TRBJ1-5	NA	few	TRBV15	TGTGCCACCAGCAGATCGGGTAGCAATCAGCCCCAGCATTTT	CATSRSGSNQPQHF
TRBJ2-7	NA	NA	TRBV7-9	TGTGCCAGCAGCTTAGCGCTAAAGGGCGAGCAGTACTTC	CASSLALKGEQYF
TRBJ2-1	NA	once	TRBV27	TGTGCCAGCAGCCACCTGGAGGGGGCAGGCTACAATGAGCAGTTCTTC	CASSHLEGAGYNEQFF
TRBJ1-2	NA	NA	TRBV6-2/TRBV6-3	TGTGCCAGCAGTAGGGATCTTGGCGACTATGGCTACACCTTC	CASSRDLGDYGYTF
TRBJ2-7	TRBD1	NA	TRBV3-1/TRBV3-2	TGTGCCAGCAGCCAAGGAGGGTGGGGACAGGGGCCCTACGAGCAGTACTTC	CASSQGGWGQGPYEQYF
TRBJ1-4	NA	NA	TRBV6-5	TGTGCCGGAGGGTCGAATTTTAATGAAAAACTGTTTTTT	CAGGSNFNEKLFF
TRBJ2-5	TRBD1	NA	TRBV11-1	TGTGCCAGCAGGTGGGGACAGGGGGACCAAGAGACCCAGTACTTC	CASRWGQGDQETQYF
TRBJ2-3	NA	NA	TRBV4-3	TGCGCCAGCAGCCAAGGGGGTTCCCCCACAGATACGCAGTATTTT	CASSQGGSPTDTQYF
TRBJ1-6	NA	once	TRBV18	TGTGCCAGCGGATGGGGGGGGCCGGGAGATTCACCCCTCCACTTT	CASGWGGPGDSPLHF
TRBJ1-1	NA	NA	TRBV2	TGTGCCAGCAGTGAGCCGGGGGGCCTGTGGGCTTTCTTT	CASSEPGGLWAFF